This T cell receptor beta chain was captured by sequencing in a study of shared clonotypes between healthy human individuals. As for the study in general: Three plates were used per donor for CD4 naive, three for CD4 memory, two for CD8 naive and one for CD8 memory.

Sorted subsets were amplified in replicate PCRs using around 220 ng DNA, roughly 30,000 T cell genomes. Sequencing used immunoSEQ multiplex PCR; TCRdb keeps in-frame clones, though not all of them. This sample has a few hundred thousand clones, with about 97% found just once. J gave up 4 bases and V 4 bases, and 23 bases lay outside the gene matches. The germline CDR1 and CDR2 sequences are SGHRS and YFSETQ. There are 21 residues in the CDR3. The donors were all Caucasian adults (living in Nashville, Tennessee). The source of this sequence is a woman in her twenties or thirties in good health. The chain carries TRBV5-1 and TRBJ2-3; 11 positions match TRBD2. The sequencing input was naive CD4+ T cells sorted from blood. The subset denotes: CD45RA+ positively selected. The CDR3 loop is CASSSTNKTSGTGGVADTQYF. CDR3 DNA sequence: TGCGCCAGCAGCAGCACTAACAAGACTAGCGGGACAGGAGGGGTGGCAGATACGCAGTATTTT.